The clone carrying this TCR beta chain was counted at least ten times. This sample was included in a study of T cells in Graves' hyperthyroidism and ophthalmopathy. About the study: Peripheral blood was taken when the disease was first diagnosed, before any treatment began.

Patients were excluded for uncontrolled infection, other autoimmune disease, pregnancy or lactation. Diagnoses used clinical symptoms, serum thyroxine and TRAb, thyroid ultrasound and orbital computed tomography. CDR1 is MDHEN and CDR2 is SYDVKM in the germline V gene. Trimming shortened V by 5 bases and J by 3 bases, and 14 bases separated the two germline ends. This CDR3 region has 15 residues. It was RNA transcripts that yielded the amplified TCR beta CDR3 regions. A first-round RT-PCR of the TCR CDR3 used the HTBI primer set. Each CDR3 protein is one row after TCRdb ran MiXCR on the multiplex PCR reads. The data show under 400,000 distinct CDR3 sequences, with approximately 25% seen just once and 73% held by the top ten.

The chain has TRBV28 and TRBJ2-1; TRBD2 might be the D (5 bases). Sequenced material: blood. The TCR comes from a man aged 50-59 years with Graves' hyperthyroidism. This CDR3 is CASSTPGSGYNEQFF. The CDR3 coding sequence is TGTGCCAGCAGTACTCCGGGATCTGGCTACAATGAGCAGTTCTTC.